The clone carrying this T cell receptor (beta chain) showed up just once. Its antigen remains unknown. The record originates from a study of T cell responses to AZD1222 COVID-19 vaccine. General observations from the study: At baseline, seropositivity was found in only 6 or 7 AZD1222 recipients. In a largely white British group with more females than males, clonal diversity was possibly underestimated. With dominance at 160-218 and 743-854, vaccine-associated CD4 TCRs spanned spike.

Profiled with immunoSEQ multiplex PCR; TCRdb holds only in-frame clones, not every one. The data contain 95,000 to 150,000 clones, 80% to 90% of them singletons. The sequence was obtained from an adult who received the AZD1222 COVID-19 vaccine. This material consisted of peripheral blood, taken 28 days after the second AZD1222 dose.

DNA of the CDR3: TGTGCCAGCAGTTACTCCGGATACTCGGTGGGGTACACTGAAGCTTTCTTT. Protein sequence: CASSYSGYSVGYTEAFF. This chain connects TRBV6-2 or TRBV6-3 to TRBJ1-1; no clear D. The length of the CDR3 is 17 residues. Germline V gene data show CDR1 as MNHEY and CDR2 as SVGEGT. Trimming pared 0 bases from V and 3 bases from J, leaving 17 bases between.